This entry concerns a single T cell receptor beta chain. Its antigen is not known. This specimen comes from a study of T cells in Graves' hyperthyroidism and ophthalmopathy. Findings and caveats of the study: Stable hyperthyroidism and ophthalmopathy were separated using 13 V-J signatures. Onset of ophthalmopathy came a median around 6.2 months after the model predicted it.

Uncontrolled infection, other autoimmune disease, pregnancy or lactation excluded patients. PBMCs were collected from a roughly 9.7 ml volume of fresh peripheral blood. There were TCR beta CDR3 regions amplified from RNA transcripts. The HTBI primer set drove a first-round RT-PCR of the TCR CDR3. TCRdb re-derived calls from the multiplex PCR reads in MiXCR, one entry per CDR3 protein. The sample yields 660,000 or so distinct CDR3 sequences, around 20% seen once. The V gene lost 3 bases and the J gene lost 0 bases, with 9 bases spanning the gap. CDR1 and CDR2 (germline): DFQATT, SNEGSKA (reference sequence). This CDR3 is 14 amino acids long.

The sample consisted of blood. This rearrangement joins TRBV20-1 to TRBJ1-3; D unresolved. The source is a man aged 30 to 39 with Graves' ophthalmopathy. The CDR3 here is CSARESLSGNTIYF. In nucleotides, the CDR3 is TGCAGTGCTAGGGAGTCTCTCTCTGGAAACACCATATATTTT.